Each of the 15 T cell receptor beta chains below was sequenced from the same sample in a study of blood T cell repertoires in COVID-19. Data came from immunoSEQ multiplex PCR; TCRdb stores just in-frame clones and leaves some out. There are about 520,000 clones in the sample; approximately 83% occur only once, and 3.2% lies in the top ten. Sequenced material: peripheral blood. The receptors derive from a human donor in a cohort sampled during active COVID-19.

V gene TRBV6-2 or TRBV6-3 combines with J gene TRBJ2-1; D might be TRBD2 (5 bases). Looked up from germline, CDR1 is MNHEY and CDR2 is SVGEGT. With 4 bases removed from V and 2 bases from J, the gap between germline ends came to 12 bases. This CDR3 has 15 amino acids. The CDR3 nucleotides read TGTGCCAGCAGTTTGGGTAGCGCGGCCTACAATGAGCAGTTCTTC. Translation gives CASSLGSAAYNEQFF.

This sequence joins TRBV28 and TRBJ2-3; 11 bases map to TRBD1. The length of the CDR3 is 16 residues. The V and J ends lost 4 bases and 3 bases, in that order; junction bases with no gene match: 6. The germline gives CDR1 MDHEN, CDR2 SYDVKM. For the CDR3, the DNA is TGTGCCAGCAGTTCGATCGGGACAGGGGGAACAGATACGCAGTATTTT. Amino acids: CASSSIGTGGTDTQYF.

The count of this clone is one. This chain joins TRBV7-8 and TRBJ2-3, with unresolved D. In germline, CDR1 is SGHVS, CDR2 FQNEAQ. The CDR3 is 13 residues long. V was pared by 1 base and J by 1 base, with 3 bases between. The chain's CDR3 is CASSLERTDTQYF. CDR3 bases: TGTGCCAGCAGCTTAGAGCGCACAGATACGCAGTATTTT.

The chain couples TRBV7-8 to TRBJ2-7; the match to TRBD2 covers 9 bases. With 3 bases clipped from V and 2 bases from J, the junction kept 8 bases outside the gene matches. This CDR3 has 16 amino acids. Looked up from germline, CDR1 is SGHVS and CDR2 is FQNEAQ. For the CDR3, the DNA is TGTGCCAGCAGCTTTGGGGGAGCGGGAGGTCCCTACGAGCAGTACTTC. Amino acid sequence: CASSFGGAGGPYEQYF.

The chain combines TRBV19 with TRBJ2-1, with D possibly being TRBD2 (5 bases). The V gene's germline CDR1 is LNHDA and CDR2 SQIVND (reference sequence). This CDR3 is built from 14 residues. Trimming cost V 3 bases and J 7 bases, with 13 bases left between them. This chain's CDR3 is CASSIGLSLNEQFF. In DNA, the CDR3 is TGTGCCAGTAGTATCGGACTTTCTCTGAATGAGCAGTTCTTC.

V and J are TRBV5-1 and TRBJ2-2, with 8 bases fitting TRBD2. The CDR3 runs to 14 residues. After removal of 5 bases from V and 5 bases from J, the junction contained 5 bases not matched to a gene. In germline, CDR1 is SGHRS, CDR2 YFSETQ. For the CDR3, the DNA is TGCGCCAGCAGGGAGCGGGAGCAAACCGGGGAGCTGTTTTTT. Translation gives CASREREQTGELFF.

In the case of this clone: Relative to the germline gene, one junction end is altered; a read error may explain this. This chain connects TRBV7-7 to TRBJ1-4; 12 bases align to TRBD1. Per germline, CDR1 SSHAT and CDR2 FNYEAQ (reference sequence). There are 13 residues in the CDR3. CDR3 sequence reads: CASSLGQGAELFF. The CDR3 nucleotides read TGTGCTAGCAGCTTGGGACAGGGGGCTGAACTGTTTTTT.

This chain connects TRBV28 to TRBJ2-5; 11 bases line up with TRBD2. Germline V CDR1 and CDR2: MDHEN, SYDVKM. Trimming at V came to 6 bases and at J to 3 bases, leaving 6 bases not matched to a gene. The CDR3 consists of 15 residues. The CDR3 DNA reads as TGTGCCAGCAGACCCCCGGGACTAGCGGAAGAGACCCAGTACTTC. Its protein is CASRPPGLAEETQYF. Complete variable domain (other parts from reference TRBV28 and TRBJ2-5): DVKVTQSSRYLVKRTGEKVFLECVQDMDHENMFWYRQDPGLGLRLIYFSYDVKMKEKGDIPEGYSVSREKKERFSLILESASTNQTSMYLCASRPPGLAEETQYFGPGTRLLVL.

This rearrangement joins TRBV10-2 to TRBJ2-7; 14 positions match TRBD2. The ends lost 1 base at V and 7 bases at J; junction bases unmatched: 6. There are 16 residues in the CDR3. Germline V gives CDR1 WSHSY, CDR2 SAAADI. This CDR3 is CASSEYGTSGSFEQYF. CDR3 sequence (DNA): TGCGCCAGCAGTGAGTATGGGACTAGCGGGAGTTTTGAGCAGTACTTC.

The V gene is TRBV5-5, the J gene TRBJ2-7; TRBD1 might be the D (5 bases). The V gene's germline CDR1 is SGHKS and CDR2 YYEKEE (reference sequence). The CDR3 extends over 16 amino acids. V gave up 1 base and J gave up 0 bases, with 14 bases separating them. The CDR3 DNA reads TGTGCCAGCAGCTTGATAATGGAAGGGGCCTCCTACGAGCAGTACTTC. It translates to CASSLIMEGASYEQYF.

The chain employs TRBV5-4 and TRBJ2-7, with 8 bases matching TRBD1. This CDR3 is 13 amino acids long. In germline, CDR1 is SGHNT, CDR2 YYREEE (reference sequence). V was clipped by 0 bases and J by 9 bases; unmatched bases: 5. Here the CDR3 reads CASSLERTGRQYF. For the CDR3, the DNA is TGTGCCAGCAGCTTGGAAAGGACAGGGCGGCAGTACTTC.

This chain joins TRBV25-1 and TRBJ2-5; 12 nucleotides line up with TRBD2. The CDR3 is 17 amino acids. Germline V gene sequence: CDR1 MGHDK, CDR2 SYGVNS. V lost 2 bases and J lost 4; bases outside the gene matches: 8. CDR3 sequence reads: CASSEPSGRAGRETQYF. CDR3 bases: TGTGCCAGCAGTGAACCTAGCGGGAGGGCCGGTCGAGAGACCCAGTACTTC. Full variable domain (outside the CDR3, taken from reference TRBV25-1 and TRBJ2-5): EADIYQTPRYLVIGTGKKITLECSQTMGHDKMYWYQQDPGMELHLIHYSYGVNSTEKGDLSSESTVSRIRTEHFPLTLESARPSHTSQYLCASSEPSGRAGRETQYFGPGTRLLVL.

This clone has only one observation. This sequence joins TRBV19 and TRBJ1-2; 8 nucleotides agree with TRBD1. Losses at the gene ends were 7 bases for V and 4 bases for J; bases not matched to a gene: 2. The CDR3 contains 12 residues. Looked up from germline, CDR1 is LNHDA and CDR2 is SQIVND (reference sequence). CDR3 nucleotide sequence: TGTGCCAGTACAGGGGGCTTCTATGGCTACACCTTC. The encoded protein is CASTGGFYGYTF.

V is TRBV27 and J is TRBJ2-5, with 7 bases that match TRBD1. V dropped 8 bases and J dropped 3; count of bases not matched to a gene: 12. Germline assignment: CDR1 MNHEY and CDR2 SMNVEV (reference sequence). The CDR3 runs to 15 residues. Here the CDR3 DNA reads TGTGCCAGCGCTACGCTAGGGACAGTAAAAGAGACCCAGTACTTC. This gives the protein CASATLGTVKETQYF.

J is TRBJ2-2 and V is TRBV6-5; 7 bases are a match to TRBD2. V gave up 7 bases and J gave up 3 bases; unmatched junction bases: 5. The CDR3 contains 14 residues. Germline assignment: CDR1 MNHEY and CDR2 SVGAGI. CDR3 DNA: TGTGCCAGCACCTGGGAGGGATACACCGGGGAGCTGTTTTTT. This codes for CASTWEGYTGELFF.